A selection of T cell receptor beta chains follows, all from one sample in a study of cytomegalovirus exposure and HLA in healthy donors. The repertoire was sequenced with immunoSEQ multiplex PCR; TCRdb's copy has only in-frame clones and lacks some. The table records fewer than 200,000 clones, about nine tenths of them present only once. Sequencing used PBMCs. These receptors all stem from a man younger than 35 in good health and CMV-seropositive. Each CDR3 is given with its conserved first and last residue. A D gene is named only where the DNA matches it firmly. A row's size may be missing; if present it is once, few, many or a size class.

-,TRBV19,TRBJ2-5,-,TGTGCCAGTAGTGCATCACAGGGATGGGAGACCCAGTACTTC,CASSASQGWETQYF
-,TRBV4-1,TRBJ2-3,TRBD2,TGCGCCAGCAGCCAAGACGGGACTAGCGGGAGCACAGATACGCAGTATTTT,CASSQDGTSGSTDTQYF
-,TRBV6-1,TRBJ2-4,TRBD2,TGTGCCAGCAGTGTCCCCTTCCTAGCGGGAGGGAAAAACATTCAGTACTTC,CASSVPFLAGGKNIQYF
-,TRBV5-4,TRBJ2-7,TRBD2,TGTGCCAGCAGCCCGGGGACTAGCGGGGCCACCTACGAGCAGTACTTC,CASSPGTSGATYEQYF
-,TRBV5-1,TRBJ2-7,TRBD1,TGCGCCAGCAGCCCCCGGACAGGGATGTACGAGCAGTACTTC,CASSPRTGMYEQYF
-,TRBV19,TRBJ2-7,TRBD1,TGTGCCAGTTCTCGGGACAGACAAAAAGACTACGAGCAGTACTTC,CASSRDRQKDYEQYF
few,TRBV6-1,TRBJ2-1,TRBD2,TGTGCCAGCAGTCCTGGGACTAGCGGGAGCAATGAGCAGTTCTTC,CASSPGTSGSNEQFF
-,TRBV6-5,TRBJ2-3,-,TGTGCCAGCAGTTACTGGGCAGGGGGCACAGATACGCAGTATTTT,CASSYWAGGTDTQYF
-,TRBV5-1,TRBJ2-2,TRBD2,TGCGCCAGCGGGTCCGGACTAGCTAACACCGGGGAGCTGTTTTTT,CASGSGLANTGELFF
-,TRBV4-1,TRBJ2-1,-,TGCGCCAGCAGCCAAGTAGGTGGGAGAGCGAGTGGGCAGTTCTTC,CASSQVGGRASGQFF
-,TRBV30,TRBJ1-5,TRBD1,TGTGCCTGGAACACAGGGGAGAGGAATCAGCCCCAGCATTTT,CAWNTGERNQPQHF
once,TRBV5-1,TRBJ2-6,TRBD1,TGCGCCACCACCGACAGGGCTGGGGCCAACGTCCTGACTTTC,CATTDRAGANVLTF
-,TRBV14,TRBJ2-1,-,TGTGCCAGCAGCCAGGCCCAATACAATGAGCAGTTCTTC,CASSQAQYNEQFF
-,TRBV29-1,TRBJ1-1,TRBD1,TGCAGCGTGTCGAACAGGGGTGACACTGAAGCTTTCTTT,CSVSNRGDTEAFF
-,TRBV7-2,TRBJ2-1,-,TGTGCCAGCAGCACCCAAGGACTATTCAGCTACAATGAGCAGTTCTTC,CASSTQGLFSYNEQFF
once,TRBV5-1,TRBJ2-7,TRBD2,TGCGCCAGCAGCTACACTAGCGGAAGATACGAGCAGTACTTC,CASSYTSGRYEQYF
-,TRBV5-1,TRBJ2-1,TRBD2,TGCGCCAGCAGCTCGGGGGACCAAAGCGGGAACCCGTTCTTC,CASSSGDQSGNPFF
-,TRBV6-1,TRBJ1-4,TRBD1,TGTGCCAGCATATCCATAACAGGGGGCGAAAAACTGTTTTTT,CASISITGGEKLFF
-,TRBV7-9,TRBJ1-1,-,TGTGCCAGCAGCTTCGGGGAGTCTGAAGCTTTCTTT,CASSFGESEAFF
-,TRBV6-6,TRBJ1-1,TRBD1,TGTGCCAGCAGGCCCGGGACAGGGAACACTGAAGCTTTCTTT,CASRPGTGNTEAFF
-,TRBV10-1,TRBJ2-1,TRBD2,TGCGCCAGCAGTTTCGCTAGCGGGAACAATGAGCAGTTCTTC,CASSFASGNNEQFF
-,TRBV21-1,TRBJ2-7,-,TGTGCCAGCAGCAAAACGACTAGCGGGACGCATAAAGACTGTGGCTACGAGCAGTACTTC,CASSKTTSGTHKDCGYEQYF
-,TRBV27,TRBJ2-3,TRBD2,TGTGCCAGCAGTTGGGAGGGTGGCACAGATACGCAGTATTTT,CASSWEGGTDTQYF
-,TRBV6-6,TRBJ2-7,-,TGTGCCAGCAGTTACGCCCGGGGAGGTAGCGAGCAGTACTTC,CASSYARGGSEQYF
-,TRBV5-1,TRBJ2-7,TRBD2,TGCGCCAGCAGCTTGGGGGTTCTAGCGGACTCCTACGAGCAGTACTTC,CASSLGVLADSYEQYF
few,TRBV30,TRBJ2-7,-,TGTGCCTGGAGTGTACTAGCACGCTCCTACGAGCAGTACTTC,CAWSVLARSYEQYF
-,TRBV9,TRBJ2-1,-,TGTGCCAGCAGCGTAGCTACTGAGACAGGAGGTTTAGATGAGCAGTTCTTC,CASSVATETGGLDEQFF
-,TRBV28,TRBJ2-1,-,TGTGCCAGCAGTACAGGGGGGGCTCGCTACAATGAGCAGTTCTTC,CASSTGGARYNEQFF